This T cell receptor (beta chain) comes out of a study of T cell responses to AZD1222 COVID-19 vaccine. V was trimmed by 1 base and J by 5 bases, leaving 12 bases between them. This CDR3 is 15 amino acids long. From germline, CDR1 is SEHNR and CDR2 FQNEAQ (reference sequence). Points from the study as a whole: With two AZD1222 doses given, Spike-specific TCR breadth and depth both rose. The study reported that nearly half of spike-specific TCRs target unmutated variant regions. Sampled repertoires all dated from after the peak T cell response.

Notes on this clone: Antigen specificity is unknown.

Only in-frame clones appear in the TCRdb table, and some are missing; sequencing was by immunoSEQ multiplex PCR. The sample records 130,000 or so clones, roughly 82% being singletons. This specimen was peripheral blood, taken 28 days after the second AZD1222 dose. The receptor's source is an adult who received the AZD1222 COVID-19 vaccine. This sequence joins TRBV7-9 and TRBJ1-3; tentatively, D is TRBD1 (6 bases). In DNA, the CDR3 is TGTGCCAGCAGCTTAGACAGGGAACTACGAAACACCATATATTTT. It encodes CASSLDRELRNTIYF. Full variable domain (missing parts from reference TRBV7-9 and TRBJ1-3): DTGVSQNPRHKITKRGQNVTFRCDPISEHNRLYWYRQTLGQGPEFLTYFQNEAQLEKSRLLSDRFSAERPKGSFSTLEIQRTEQGDSAMYLCASSLDRELRNTIYFGEGSWLTVV.